These 11 T cell receptor beta chains came from one sample sequenced in a study of CD8 T cells in Susac syndrome. It was with random hexamers that about 0.45 to 1 ug RNA was reverse transcribed. TCRdb reanalysed the immunoSEQ multiplex PCR reads using MiXCR and keeps one entry per CDR3 protein. The sample contains 190,000 or so distinct CDR3 sequences, just under 95% of which appear only once. The sample was CD4+ T cells from PBMCs. These receptors were taken from a human donor with multiple sclerosis.

The chain couples TRBV7-9 to TRBJ1-2; 9 nucleotides match TRBD1. CDR1 is SEHNR and CDR2 is FQNEAQ in the germline V gene (reference sequence). V was clipped by 7 bases and J by 3 bases; unmatched bases: 18. The CDR3 consists of 18 residues. The CDR3: CASTINRKRTGDDYGYTF. Here the CDR3 DNA reads TGTGCCAGCACCATCAATCGAAAACGGACAGGGGACGACTATGGCTACACCTTC.

The chain employs TRBV7-2 and TRBJ1-5; D may be TRBD1 (6 bases). V was cut by 5 bases and J by 2 bases, with 19 bases left in between. Germline loops: CDR1 SGHTA, CDR2 FQGNSA. This CDR3 contains 17 residues. The CDR3 nucleotides are TGTGCCAGCAGCCGAGCCGGGGGGCGCGGTGGCAATCAGCCCCAGCATTTT. This sequence encodes CASSRAGGRGGNQPQHF.

The V and J genes are TRBV28 and TRBJ1-6; no reliable D call. The CDR3 runs to 14 residues. Trimming stripped 3 bases from V and 5 bases from J, with 8 bases between. Per germline, CDR1 MDHEN and CDR2 SYDVKM. The chain's CDR3 is CASSLGYHNSPLHF. Here the CDR3 DNA reads TGTGCCAGCAGTTTGGGGTATCATAATTCACCCCTCCACTTT. Based on the CDR3 plus reference TRBV28 and TRBJ1-6, the full variable domain is DVKVTQSSRYLVKRTGEKVFLECVQDMDHENMFWYRQDPGLGLRLIYFSYDVKMKEKGDIPEGYSVSREKKERFSLILESASTNQTSMYLCASSLGYHNSPLHFGNGTRLTVT.

The chain employs TRBV12-5 and TRBJ1-6, with D hard to call. The germline V gene has CDR1 LGHNT and CDR2 FRNRAP. The CDR3 extends over 13 amino acids. The V end lost 6 bases, the J end lost 9 bases, and 12 bases lay between the germline ends. This CDR3 is CASGSPGRSPLHF. The CDR3 DNA follows: TGTGCTAGTGGATCCCCGGGCCGTTCACCCCTCCACTTT.

This chain links TRBV20-1 with TRBJ2-7; D not certain. The germline CDR1 and CDR2 sequences are DFQATT and SNEGSKA (reference sequence). This CDR3 region has 12 residues. With 3 bases removed from V and 1 base from J, the gap between germline ends came to 7 bases. The CDR3 loop is CSARTISYEQYF. The CDR3 nucleotides are TGCAGTGCTAGGACCATATCCTACGAGCAGTACTTC.

CDR3 region: CASRGQGAYGYTF. The CDR3 coding sequence is TGTGCCAGTAGAGGACAGGGGGCCTATGGCTACACCTTC. This chain joins TRBV19 and TRBJ1-2, with 11 nucleotides matching TRBD1. This CDR3 contains 13 residues. V gave up 6 bases and J gave up 4 bases; unmatched junction bases: 1. CDR1 and CDR2 from the germline V gene are LNHDA and SQIVND (reference sequence).

The V gene is TRBV19, the J gene TRBJ2-1; either TRBD1 or TRBD2 may fit D (7 bases each). Germline V gene sequence: CDR1 LNHDA, CDR2 SQIVND (reference sequence). The CDR3 has 14 amino acids. V lost 5 bases to trimming and J lost 4 bases, with 12 bases between them. The CDR3 protein is CASSAQGGYNEQFF. Here the CDR3 DNA reads TGTGCCAGTAGTGCTCAGGGGGGGTACAATGAGCAGTTCTTC.

The V gene is TRBV20-1, the J gene TRBJ2-7, with 8 bases matching TRBD2. The CDR3 consists of 13 residues. V shed 6 bases and J 7 bases; nucleotides not matched to a gene: 11. Germline CDR1 is DFQATT and CDR2 is SNEGSKA (reference sequence). The CDR3 sequence is CSAPGTRSLEQYF. DNA of the CDR3: TGCAGTGCCCCCGGGACTAGGTCGTTGGAGCAGTACTTC.

The CDR3 nucleotides are TGTGCCAGCAGCTCGACTAGCACCGGTGAGCAGTTCTTC. It codes for CASSSTSTGEQFF. The chain has TRBV7-3 and TRBJ2-1, with 7 bases aligning to TRBD2. The CDR3 is 13 residues long. From germline, CDR1 is SGHTA and CDR2 FQGTGA. V lost 4 bases and J lost 9; bases outside the gene matches: 6.

The rearrangement joins TRBV5-1 to TRBJ1-4; 7 nucleotides match TRBD1. Germline V gives CDR1 SGHRS, CDR2 YFSETQ. The CDR3 is 16 residues long. V lost 5 bases to trimming and J lost 0 bases; unmatched junction nucleotides: 7. CDR3 protein: CASRLGQPATNEKLFF. CDR3 coding DNA: TGCGCCAGCAGACTGGGACAGCCTGCAACTAATGAAAAACTGTTTTTT.

The rearrangement links TRBV7-9 to TRBJ1-1; D not resolved. V gave up 0 bases and J gave up 4 bases, with 9 bases separating them. Germline loops: CDR1 SEHNR, CDR2 FQNEAQ (reference sequence). CDR3 length equals 14 residues. CDR3: CASSLALEGTEAFF. The CDR3 region has the DNA TGTGCCAGCAGCTTAGCGCTGGAGGGCACTGAAGCTTTCTTT.